Detailed here is one T cell receptor (beta chain). The data belong to a study of blood T cell repertoires in COVID-19. Study-level background: There were acute and convalescent COVID-19 samples, and they came from the United States, Italy and Spain.

In the study's own analysis: Cell counts per sample came from amplifying reference gene primers. The repertoire was sequenced with immunoSEQ multiplex PCR; TCRdb's copy has only in-frame clones and lacks some. V, J and clone size were drawn from that table, and D and trimming were deduced from the DNA. The sample lists approximately 190,000 clones, 80% to 90% occurring once. V dropped 3 bases and J dropped 0; count of bases not matched to a gene: 6. The germline gives CDR1 SGHRS, CDR2 YFSETQ. The CDR3 runs to 15 residues. This rearrangement joins TRBV5-1 to TRBJ2-7; 7 bases align to TRBD2. Sequencing was done on a sample of peripheral blood. This TCR was sampled from a human donor in a cohort sampled during active COVID-19. The CDR3 DNA reads TGCGCCAGCAGCTGGGACTATACGAGCTCCTACGAGCAGTACTTC. Protein: CASSWDYTSSYEQYF.